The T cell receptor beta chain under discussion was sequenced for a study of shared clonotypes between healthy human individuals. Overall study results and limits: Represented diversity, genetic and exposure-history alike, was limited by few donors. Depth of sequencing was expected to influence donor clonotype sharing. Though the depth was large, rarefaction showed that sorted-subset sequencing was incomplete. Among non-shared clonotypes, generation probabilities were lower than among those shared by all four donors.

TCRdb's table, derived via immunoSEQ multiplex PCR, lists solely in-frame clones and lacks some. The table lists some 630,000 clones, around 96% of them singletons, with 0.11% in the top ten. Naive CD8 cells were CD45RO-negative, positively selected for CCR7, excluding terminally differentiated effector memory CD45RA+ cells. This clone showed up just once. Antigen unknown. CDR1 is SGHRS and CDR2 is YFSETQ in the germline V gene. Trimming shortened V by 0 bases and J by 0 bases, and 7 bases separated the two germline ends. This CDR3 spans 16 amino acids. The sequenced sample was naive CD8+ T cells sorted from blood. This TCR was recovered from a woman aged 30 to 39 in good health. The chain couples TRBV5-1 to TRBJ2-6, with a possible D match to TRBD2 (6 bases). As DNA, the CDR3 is TGCGCCAGCAGCTTGGAGGACTACTCTGGGGCCAACGTCCTGACTTTC. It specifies CASSLEDYSGANVLTF.